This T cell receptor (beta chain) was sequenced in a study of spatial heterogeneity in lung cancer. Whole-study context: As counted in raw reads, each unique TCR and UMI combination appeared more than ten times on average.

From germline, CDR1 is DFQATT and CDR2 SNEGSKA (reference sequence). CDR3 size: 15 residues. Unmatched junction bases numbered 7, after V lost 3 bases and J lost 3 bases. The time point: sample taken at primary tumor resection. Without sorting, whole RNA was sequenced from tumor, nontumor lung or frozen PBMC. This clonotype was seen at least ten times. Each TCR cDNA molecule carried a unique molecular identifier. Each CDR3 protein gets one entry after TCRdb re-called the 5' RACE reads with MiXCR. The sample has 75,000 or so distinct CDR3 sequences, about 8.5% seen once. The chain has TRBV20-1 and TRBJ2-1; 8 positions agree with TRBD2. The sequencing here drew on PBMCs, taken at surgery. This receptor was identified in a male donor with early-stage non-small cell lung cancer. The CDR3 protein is CSARALAGSYNEQFF. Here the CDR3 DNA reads TGCAGTGCTAGGGCCTTAGCGGGGAGCTACAATGAGCAGTTCTTC.